This T cell receptor (beta chain) was observed in a study of shared clonotypes between healthy human individuals. Study-wide results and caveats: Blood was the only sampled material, and tissue repertoires likely differ.

Germline V gene lookup returns CDR1 MNHNY and CDR2 SVGAGI (reference sequence). CDR3 length: 16 amino acids. The material for each subset, its genomic DNA, was split evenly across several immunoSEQ plates. Source study methods: Junction-only immunoSEQ data arrived without quality scores, meaning filtering differed. TCRdb's table, derived via immunoSEQ multiplex PCR, lists solely in-frame clones and lacks some. V, J and clone size were drawn from that table, and D and trimming were deduced from the DNA. This repertoire shows 500,000 to 650,000 clones, roughly 79% found once; its top ten account for around 13%. Genomic DNA, for the unsorted samples, came from tens of millions of PBMCs. With regard to this clone: Its cognate antigen is unknown.

The sequence came from a woman in her forties in good health. Some clones in this sample may be carry-over from other donors' samples. This chain connects TRBV6-6 to TRBJ2-5, with TRBD1 identical over 9 bases. TRBJ2-7 explains the end of the DNA better; the J call may be wrong. The sequencing input was PBMCs. CDR3 in amino acids: CASSYTGTGSSYEQYF. The DNA for the CDR3 is TGTGCCAGCAGTTATACCGGGACAGGGAGCTCCTACGAGCAGTACTTC.